Listed here is a single TCR beta chain. These data belong to a study of CD8 T cells in Susac syndrome. Random-hexamer reverse transcription was applied to 0.5 to 1 ug RNA. TCRdb fed the immunoSEQ multiplex PCR reads into MiXCR, producing one record per CDR3 protein. The sample holds more than 100,000 distinct CDR3 sequences, just under 95% seen once. Germline CDR1 reads DFQATT; CDR2 reads SNEGSKA (reference sequence). CDR3 length: 15 residues. V gave up 0 bases and J gave up 4 bases; unmatched junction bases: 8. Sequenced: CD8+ T cells from PBMCs. The chain combines TRBV20-1 with TRBJ1-2, with 7 bases aligning to TRBD1. This clonotype was sampled from a human donor with Susac syndrome. The CDR3 sequence: CSARDMPAGGYGYTF. CDR3 DNA sequence: TGCAGTGCTAGAGATATGCCAGCAGGGGGCTATGGCTACACCTTC.